A selection of T cell receptor beta chains follows, all from one sample in a study of T cells in localized non-small cell lung cancer. Some clones are missing from TCRdb's copy, which holds only in-frame ones; the method was immunoSEQ multiplex PCR. The sample lists about 48,000 clones; around 77% were seen once. This sample comprised peripheral blood, obtained before any cancer treatment. These receptor sequences come from a man aged 35 to 69 with stage I squamous cell lung carcinoma. Each CDR3 is given with its conserved first and last residue. The D gene is left open where the match is weak. Some rows have no size entry. The others give once, few or many, or a class for an expanded clone.

D gene,J gene,clone size,V gene,CDR3 protein,CDR3 DNA
TRBD1,TRBJ1-3,few,TRBV7-9,CASSYPTGQSGNTIYF,TGTGCCAGCAGCTACCCGACAGGGCAATCTGGAAACACCATATATTTT
TRBD1,TRBJ2-7,NA,TRBV7-9,CASSSDAGTGYEQYF,TGTGCCAGCAGCTCCGATGCGGGGACAGGGTACGAGCAGTACTTC
NA,TRBJ1-2,NA,TRBV18,CASSPGQDVGYTF,TGTGCCAGCTCGCCCGGACAAGATGTTGGCTACACCTTC
TRBD2,TRBJ2-5,once,TRBV7-9,CASSLASGVMGTQYF,TGTGCCAGCAGCTTAGCTAGCGGGGTAATGGGGACCCAGTACTTC
NA,TRBJ1-2,NA,TRBV28,CASSPTGFGYGYTF,TGTGCCAGCAGCCCCACCGGGTTTGGCTATGGCTACACCTTC
NA,TRBJ2-5,NA,TRBV9,CASSVSAGVQETQYF,TGTGCCAGCAGCGTATCGGCAGGGGTTCAAGAGACCCAGTACTTC
TRBD2,TRBJ2-7,NA,TRBV28,CASSLGGDYEQYF,TGTGCCAGCAGTTTGGGGGGGGACTACGAGCAGTACTTC
NA,TRBJ2-7,few,TRBV19,CASSMVWGAYEQYF,TGTGCCAGTAGTATGGTGTGGGGGGCGTACGAGCAGTACTTC
TRBD2,TRBJ2-4,NA,TRBV5-5,CASSFGGIAKNIQYF,TGTGCCAGCAGCTTCGGGGGGATAGCCAAAAACATTCAGTACTTC
NA,TRBJ1-5,NA,TRBV6-1,CASSPGYQPQHF,TGTGCCAGCAGCCCAGGGTATCAGCCCCAGCATTTT
TRBD1,TRBJ2-1,NA,TRBV19,CASSIGRDRGLYNEQFF,TGTGCCAGTAGTATAGGAAGGGACAGGGGGCTCTACAATGAGCAGTTCTTC
NA,TRBJ1-1,NA,TRBV15,CATSSRGSGTLDEAFF,TGTGCCACCAGCAGTCGGGGGTCCGGAACCCTTGATGAAGCTTTCTTT
NA,TRBJ2-3,NA,TRBV7-9,CASSFVGDNTQYF,TGTGCCAGCAGCTTTGTTGGGGACAATACGCAGTATTTT
NA,TRBJ2-3,NA,TRBV14,CASSQERVTQYF,TGTGCCAGCAGCCAAGAGAGGGTTACGCAGTATTTT
NA,TRBJ1-6,NA,TRBV6-5,CASSYLDSPLHF,TGTGCCAGCAGTTACCTCGACAGCCCCCTCCACTTT
NA,TRBJ2-7,few,TRBV10-3,CAISQGGRGYEQYF,TGTGCCATCAGTCAGGGGGGACGGGGTTACGAGCAGTACTTC
NA,TRBJ2-2,once,TRBV19,CASSRVRVGTGELFF,TGTGCCAGTAGTAGGGTCAGGGTAGGCACCGGGGAGCTGTTTTTT
TRBD2,TRBJ2-2,NA,TRBV7-6,CASRSGALAATGELFF,TGTGCCAGCAGGTCAGGGGCACTAGCGGCCACCGGGGAGCTGTTTTTT
NA,TRBJ1-2,NA,TRBV4-3,CASSQDRQNPNYGYTF,TGCGCCAGCAGCCAAGATAGACAAAATCCCAACTATGGCTACACCTTC
NA,TRBJ1-4,NA,TRBV5-8,CASSGGREKLFF,TGTGCCAGCTCCGGAGGGAGGGAAAAACTGTTTTTT
NA,TRBJ2-7,NA,TRBV28,CASSLGQRYEQYF,TGTGCCAGCAGTTTAGGCCAGAGATACGAGCAGTACTTC
NA,TRBJ1-3,NA,TRBV21-1,CASSKGTLREMANTIYF,TGTGCCAGCAGCAAAGGTACGCTGAGAGAAATGGCGAACACCATATATTTT
NA,TRBJ1-6,few,TRBV30,CAWSVRLGPASSPLHF,TGTGCCTGGAGTGTACGCCTAGGCCCAGCGAGTTCACCCCTCCACTTT
NA,TRBJ2-7,NA,TRBV19,CASSATEAVISNEQYF,TGTGCCAGTAGTGCGACAGAGGCTGTCATTTCCAACGAGCAGTACTTC
TRBD1,TRBJ1-2,NA,TRBV2,CASRDRAGYGYTF,TGTGCCAGCAGGGACAGGGCCGGATATGGCTACACCTTC
TRBD2,TRBJ2-7,NA,TRBV28,CASSSSSGGKSYEQYF,TGTGCCAGCAGTTCGTCTAGCGGGGGCAAATCCTACGAGCAGTACTTC
NA,TRBJ2-3,NA,TRBV6-6,CASRTARDFGDTQYF,TGTGCCAGCAGGACCGCTCGGGACTTTGGGGATACGCAGTATTTT
NA,TRBJ2-1,NA,TRBV28,CASSSLPIKQQAKFF,TGTGCCAGCAGTTCGCTTCCAATTAAACAGCAGGCTAAGTTCTTC
NA,TRBJ1-6,few,TRBV28,CASYSADPSSYNSPLHF,TGTGCCAGCTATTCGGCGGACCCGAGCTCCTATAATTCACCCCTCCACTTT
NA,TRBJ2-7,few,TRBV7-2,CASSLAVGIGYEQYF,TGTGCCAGCAGCTTAGCGGTGGGGATAGGCTACGAGCAGTACTTC
NA,TRBJ1-2,few,TRBV30,CAWSSINYGYTF,TGTGCCTGGAGTTCGATCAACTATGGCTACACCTTC
NA,TRBJ2-7,NA,TRBV9,CASSVAGVQTYEQYF,TGTGCCAGCAGCGTAGCAGGCGTTCAGACCTACGAGCAGTACTTC
TRBD2,TRBJ2-3,NA,TRBV2,CASSESGLAGLSTDTQYF,TGTGCCAGCAGTGAGAGCGGACTAGCGGGGCTGAGCACAGATACGCAGTATTTT
NA,TRBJ1-5,NA,TRBV29-1,CSVGTEMNQPQHF,TGCAGCGTTGGGACAGAGATGAATCAGCCCCAGCATTTT
NA,TRBJ1-1,NA,TRBV6-6,CASSLGTWGTEAFF,TGTGCCAGCAGTCTAGGAACCTGGGGCACTGAAGCTTTCTTT
NA,TRBJ2-7,medium-sized,TRBV7-2,CASSWAQGPYEQYF,TGTGCCAGCAGCTGGGCTCAGGGGCCCTACGAGCAGTACTTC
TRBD1,TRBJ1-6,NA,TRBV7-9,CASSIRFGTGGGSSPLHF,TGTGCCAGCAGCATTCGCTTTGGGACAGGAGGGGGGAGTTCACCCCTCCACTTT
NA,TRBJ1-4,NA,TRBV30,CAWSVRRGEKLFF,TGTGCCTGGAGTGTCAGGCGGGGTGAAAAACTGTTTTTT
TRBD2,TRBJ2-3,NA,TRBV5-1,CASSRGRDGTDTQYF,TGCGCCAGCAGCCGCGGGAGGGATGGCACAGATACGCAGTATTTT
NA,TRBJ1-1,few,TRBV11-2,CAHTGQMNTEAFF,TGTGCTCACACAGGGCAGATGAACACTGAAGCTTTCTTT
NA,TRBJ1-2,NA,TRBV6-5,CASSYPGAGGYTF,TGTGCCAGCAGTTATCCAGGGGCAGGTGGCTACACCTTC
NA,TRBJ2-3,NA,TRBV28,CASSRTEGPAQGGTQYF,TGTGCCAGCAGCCGAACCGAGGGCCCTGCTCAGGGAGGCACGCAGTATTTT